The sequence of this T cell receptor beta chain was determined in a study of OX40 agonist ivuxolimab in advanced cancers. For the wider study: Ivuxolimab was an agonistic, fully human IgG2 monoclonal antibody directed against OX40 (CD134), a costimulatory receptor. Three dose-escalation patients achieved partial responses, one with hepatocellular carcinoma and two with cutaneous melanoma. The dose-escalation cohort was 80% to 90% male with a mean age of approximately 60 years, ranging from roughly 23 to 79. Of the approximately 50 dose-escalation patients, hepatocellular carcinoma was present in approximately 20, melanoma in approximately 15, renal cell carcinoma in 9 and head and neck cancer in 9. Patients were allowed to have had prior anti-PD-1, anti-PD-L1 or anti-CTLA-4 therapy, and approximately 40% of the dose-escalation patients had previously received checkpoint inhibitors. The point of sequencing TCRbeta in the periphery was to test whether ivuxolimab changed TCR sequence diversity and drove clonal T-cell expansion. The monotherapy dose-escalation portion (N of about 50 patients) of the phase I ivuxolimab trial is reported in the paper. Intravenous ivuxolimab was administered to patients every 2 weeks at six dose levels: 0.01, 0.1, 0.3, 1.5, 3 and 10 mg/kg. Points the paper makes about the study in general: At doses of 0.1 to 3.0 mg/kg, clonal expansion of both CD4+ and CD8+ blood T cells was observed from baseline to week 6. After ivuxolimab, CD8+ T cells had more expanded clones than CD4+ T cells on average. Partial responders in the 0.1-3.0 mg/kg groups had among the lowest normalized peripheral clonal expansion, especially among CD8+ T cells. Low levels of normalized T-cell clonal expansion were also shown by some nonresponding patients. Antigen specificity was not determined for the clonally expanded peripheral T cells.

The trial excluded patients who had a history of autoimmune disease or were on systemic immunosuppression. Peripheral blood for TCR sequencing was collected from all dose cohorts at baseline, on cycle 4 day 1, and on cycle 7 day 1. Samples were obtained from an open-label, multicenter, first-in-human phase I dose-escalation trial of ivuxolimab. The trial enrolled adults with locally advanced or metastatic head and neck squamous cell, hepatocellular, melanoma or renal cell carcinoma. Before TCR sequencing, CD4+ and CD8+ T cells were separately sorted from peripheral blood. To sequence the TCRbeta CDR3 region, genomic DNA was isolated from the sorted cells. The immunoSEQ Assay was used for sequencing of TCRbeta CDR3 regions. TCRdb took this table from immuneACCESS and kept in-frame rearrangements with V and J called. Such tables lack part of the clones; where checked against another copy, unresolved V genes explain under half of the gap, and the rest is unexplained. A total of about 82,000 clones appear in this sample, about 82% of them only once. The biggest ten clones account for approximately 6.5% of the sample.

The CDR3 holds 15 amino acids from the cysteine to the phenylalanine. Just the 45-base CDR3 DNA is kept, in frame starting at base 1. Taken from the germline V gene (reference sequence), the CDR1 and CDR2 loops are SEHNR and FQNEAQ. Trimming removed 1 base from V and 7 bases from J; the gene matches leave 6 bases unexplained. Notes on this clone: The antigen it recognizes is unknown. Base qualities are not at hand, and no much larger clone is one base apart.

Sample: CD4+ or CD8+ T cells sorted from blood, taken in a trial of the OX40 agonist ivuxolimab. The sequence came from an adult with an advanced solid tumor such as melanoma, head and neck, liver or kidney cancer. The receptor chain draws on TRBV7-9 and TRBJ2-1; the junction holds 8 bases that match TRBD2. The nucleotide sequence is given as TGTGCCAGCAGCTTAGGTAGCGGGGTAGGAAATGAGCAGTTCTTC. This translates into CASSLGSGVGNEQFF.